This TCR beta chain was recovered during a study of T cells in Graves' hyperthyroidism and ophthalmopathy. This clonotype has more than one count but fewer than ten. TCR beta CDR3 regions were amplified from RNA. The TCR CDR3 first-round RT-PCR relied on the HTBI primer set. TCRdb recomputed calls from the multiplex PCR reads with MiXCR, one row per CDR3 protein. Of tens of thousands of distinct CDR3 sequences in the sample, 45% to 65% were seen once. Lactation, pregnancy, other autoimmune disease or uncontrolled infection excluded patients. V gave up 9 bases and J gave up 3 bases; unmatched junction bases: 8. Germline CDR1 MDHEN, CDR2 SYDVKM. This CDR3 comprises 14 residues.

The source material was peripheral blood or thyroid tissue (not recorded which). This rearrangement joins TRBV28 to TRBJ2-7, with 10 bases matching TRBD1. The receptor was derived from a man aged 18 to 30 with Graves' hyperthyroidism. CDR3 sequence reads: CASSPGTGVYEQYF. The CDR3 region has the DNA TGTGCCAGTTCACCCGGGACAGGGGTCTACGAGCAGTACTTC.